Here is one TCR beta chain with its context. The RNA, roughly 0.45 to 1 ug, was put through reverse transcription using random hexamers. By means of immunoSEQ multiplex PCR, TCR beta CDR3 spanning 54 Vbeta and 13 Jbeta underwent amplification. TCRdb recomputed calls from the immunoSEQ multiplex PCR reads with MiXCR, one row per CDR3 protein. In the table there are 150,000 or so distinct CDR3 sequences, about 90% of which are singletons. CD8+ and CD4+ T cells from blood underwent TCR beta sequencing, which was carried out in a high-throughput format. While serving as controls, healthy donors were matched for age and sex. This sample was taken from a study of CD8 T cells in Susac syndrome. The length of the CDR3 is 13 residues. CDR1 is SGHRS and CDR2 is YFSETQ in the germline V gene. Trimming cost V 2 bases and J 3 bases, with 8 bases left between them.

The chain carries TRBV5-1 and TRBJ2-5; no definite D call. The sequencing sample was made of CD4+ T cells from PBMCs. The source is a human donor in good health. The CDR3 sequence: CASSFRVEETQYF. For the CDR3, the DNA is TGCGCCAGCAGCTTTAGGGTGGAAGAGACCCAGTACTTC. Full variable domain (outside the CDR3, taken from reference TRBV5-1 and TRBJ2-5): KAGVTQTPRYLIKTRGQQVTLSCSPISGHRSVSWYQQTPGQGLQFLFEYFSETQRNKGNFPGRFSGRQFSNSRSEMNVSTLELGDSALYLCASSFRVEETQYFGPGTRLLVL.